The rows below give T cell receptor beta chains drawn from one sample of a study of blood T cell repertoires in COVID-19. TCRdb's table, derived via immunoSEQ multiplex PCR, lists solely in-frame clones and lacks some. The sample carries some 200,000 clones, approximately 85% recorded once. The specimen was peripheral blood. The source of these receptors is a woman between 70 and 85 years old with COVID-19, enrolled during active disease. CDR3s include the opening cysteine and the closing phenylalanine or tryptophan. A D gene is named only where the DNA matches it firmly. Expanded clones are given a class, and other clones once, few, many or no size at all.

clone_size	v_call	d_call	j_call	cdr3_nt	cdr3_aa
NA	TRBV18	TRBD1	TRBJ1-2	TGTGCCAGCTCACTAAAGGGGACAGATGAAGGCTACACCTTC	CASSLKGTDEGYTF
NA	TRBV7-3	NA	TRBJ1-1	TGTGCCAGCAGCTTTGGCGGGGGCACTGAAGCTTTCTTT	CASSFGGGTEAFF
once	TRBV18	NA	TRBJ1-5	TGTGCCAGCTCACCACGGGACACCAGAAGCAATCAGCCCCAGCATTTT	CASSPRDTRSNQPQHF
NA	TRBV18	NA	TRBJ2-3	TGTGCCAGCTCACCATCGGGGATGTCTACAGATACGCAGTATTTT	CASSPSGMSTDTQYF
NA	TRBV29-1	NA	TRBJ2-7	TGCAGCGTCGCTTCTGGAGCCAACTACGAGCAGTACTTC	CSVASGANYEQYF
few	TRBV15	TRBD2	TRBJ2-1	TGTGCCACCAGCGTGGCCCTACTAGCGGGGGAGTACAATGAGCAGTTCTTC	CATSVALLAGEYNEQFF
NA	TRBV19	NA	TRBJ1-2	TGTGCCAGTAGTATGCTGCAGGGCAACTATGGCTACACCTTC	CASSMLQGNYGYTF
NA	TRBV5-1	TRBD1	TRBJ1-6	TGCGCCAGCAGCTCCGGTTTAGACAGGGGGTCTTCACCCCTCCACTTT	CASSSGLDRGSSPLHF
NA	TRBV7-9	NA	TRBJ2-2	TGTGCCAGCAGCTCGGGACATTTGAACACCGGGGAGCTGTTTTTT	CASSSGHLNTGELFF
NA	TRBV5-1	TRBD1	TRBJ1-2	TGCGCCAGCAGCAAGGACAGGGATGGCTACACCTTC	CASSKDRDGYTF
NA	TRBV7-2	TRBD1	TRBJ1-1	TGTGCCAGCAGCTTAAGGGACAGGGGACTCATGAACACTGAAGCTTTCTTT	CASSLRDRGLMNTEAFF
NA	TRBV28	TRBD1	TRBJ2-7	TGTGCCAGCAGTCTCTGGACAGGGAAAAGGTACGAGCAGTACTTC	CASSLWTGKRYEQYF
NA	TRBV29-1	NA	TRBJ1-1	TGCAGCGTTTCCAGGGGTGGTGACACTGAAGCTTTCTTT	CSVSRGGDTEAFF
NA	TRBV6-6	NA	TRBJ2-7	TGTGCCAGCAGCTCCTGGGACTTAGTTTTTGAGCAGTACTTC	CASSSWDLVFEQYF
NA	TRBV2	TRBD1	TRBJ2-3	TGTGCCAGCAGAGTAGCCTTGACAGGGGTTACAGATACGCAGTATTTT	CASRVALTGVTDTQYF
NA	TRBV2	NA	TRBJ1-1	TGTGCCAGCAGTGATCGGGGATTGAAGGCTTTCTTT	CASSDRGLKAFF
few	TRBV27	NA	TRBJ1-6	TGTGCCAGCAGTTCCAGGGGCGCGACAGCCTATAATTCACCCCTCCACTTT	CASSSRGATAYNSPLHF
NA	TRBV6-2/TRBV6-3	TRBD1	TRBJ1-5	TGTGCCAGCAGTTACCGACAGGGACCTCAGCCCCAGCATTTT	CASSYRQGPQPQHF
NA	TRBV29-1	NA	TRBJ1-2	TGCAGCGTTGGGGGCTCAAGACGTGGCTACACCTTC	CSVGGSRRGYTF
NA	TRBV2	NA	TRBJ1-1	TGTGCCAGCAGCGTGGAGGGGTGGGCTGAAGCTTTCTTT	CASSVEGWAEAFF
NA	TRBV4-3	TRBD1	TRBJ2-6	TGCGCCAGCAGCCAGTTTGGGACAGGGCCAGTTGACTCTGGGGCCAACGTCCTGACTTTC	CASSQFGTGPVDSGANVLTF
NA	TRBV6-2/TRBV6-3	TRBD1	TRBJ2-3	TGTGCCAGCAGTCCCGGGACAGGGTTGGTGGGGACAGATACGCAGTATTTT	CASSPGTGLVGTDTQYF
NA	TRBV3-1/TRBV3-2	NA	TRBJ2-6	TGTGCCAGCAGCAAGGAGGGTTCCTCTGGGGCCAACGTCCTGACTTTC	CASSKEGSSGANVLTF
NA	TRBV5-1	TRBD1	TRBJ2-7	TGCGCCAGCAGCTTTGGACAGGCCTACGAGCAGTACTTC	CASSFGQAYEQYF
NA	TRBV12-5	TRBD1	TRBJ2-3	TGTGCTAGTGGTTTGGGGGGACAGGGGATGATAGATACGCAGTATTTT	CASGLGGQGMIDTQYF
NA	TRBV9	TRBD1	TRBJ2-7	TGTGCCAGCAGCGTCACAGGGGGCTCCTACGAGCAGTACTTC	CASSVTGGSYEQYF
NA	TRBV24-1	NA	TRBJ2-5	TGTGCCACCAGTGATTTTAACAGTCCCGAGACCCAGTACTTC	CATSDFNSPETQYF
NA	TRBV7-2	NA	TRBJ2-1	TGTGCCAGCAGCTTAGTGGGAGGCCTCTCCTACAATGAGCAGTTCTTC	CASSLVGGLSYNEQFF
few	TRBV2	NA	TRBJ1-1	TGTGCCAGCAGTGGTAGGGTAGGGGCGGCTGAAGCTTTCTTT	CASSGRVGAAEAFF
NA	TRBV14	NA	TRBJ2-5	TGTGCCAGCAGCCCCTCGCGGAGGGTAGAGACCCAGTACTTC	CASSPSRRVETQYF
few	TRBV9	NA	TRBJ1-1	TGTGCCAGCAGCAGGGGGGGAACTGAAGCTTTCTTT	CASSRGGTEAFF
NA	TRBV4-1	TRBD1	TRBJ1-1	TGCGCCACAACTAGGGACAGGGTATTGAACACTGAAGCTTTCTTT	CATTRDRVLNTEAFF
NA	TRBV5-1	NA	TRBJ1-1	TGCGCCAGCAGCTTGGACGGGTTGAACACTGAAGCTTTCTTT	CASSLDGLNTEAFF
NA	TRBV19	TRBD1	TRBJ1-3	TGTGCCAGTAGTACGACAGGGGTCGGAAGAAACACCATATATTTT	CASSTTGVGRNTIYF
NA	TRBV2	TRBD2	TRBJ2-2	TGTGCCAGCAGGGAACTAGCGGGAGGGGCCGGGGAGCTGTTTTTT	CASRELAGGAGELFF
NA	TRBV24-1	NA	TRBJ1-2	TGTGCCACCAGTGACTCTCGGGATTGGGAGGGCTACACCTTC	CATSDSRDWEGYTF
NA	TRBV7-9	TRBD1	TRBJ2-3	TGTGCCAGCAGCTACGTCCCCGGGACAGGGAGCACAGATACGCAGTATTTT	CASSYVPGTGSTDTQYF
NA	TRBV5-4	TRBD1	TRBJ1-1	TGTGCCAGCAGCTTAACAGGGGGCGCAGGCACTGAAGCTTTCTTT	CASSLTGGAGTEAFF
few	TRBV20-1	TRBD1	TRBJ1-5	TGCAGTGCTAGTAGGGGGCCTGGGGATCAGCCCCAGCATTTT	CSASRGPGDQPQHF
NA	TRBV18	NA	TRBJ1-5	TGTGCCAGCTCACCATCGGGACTTAGAAGTCAGCCCCAGCATTTT	CASSPSGLRSQPQHF
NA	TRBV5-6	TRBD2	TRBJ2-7	TGTGCCAGCAGCTCGCCGGGTAGCGGGGGACGAGCCTACGAGCAGTACTTC	CASSSPGSGGRAYEQYF
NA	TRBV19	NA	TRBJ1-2	TGTGCCAGTAGTATCACTTATGCTAACTATGGCTACACCTTC	CASSITYANYGYTF
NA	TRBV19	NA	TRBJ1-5	TGTGCCAGTAGTGAAAGAGGGAATCAGCCCCAGCATTTT	CASSERGNQPQHF
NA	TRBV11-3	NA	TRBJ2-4	TGTGCCAGCAGCTTAGACTGGGGCACAGGAAGAGCCAAAAACATTCAGTACTTC	CASSLDWGTGRAKNIQYF
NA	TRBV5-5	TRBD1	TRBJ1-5	TGTGCCAGCAGCCCCGGGGCAGGGGGCTTTCAGCCCCAGCATTTT	CASSPGAGGFQPQHF
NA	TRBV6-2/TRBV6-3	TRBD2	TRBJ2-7	TGTGCCAGCAGTTACCCCCCGGGTAGCGGGGGACTACTAAGGGGTCCTCGGGAGCAGTACTTC	CASSYPPGSGGLLRGPREQYF
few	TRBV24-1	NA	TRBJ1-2	TGTGCCACCAGTGATTCCCTGACAGGTGACTATGGCTACACCTTC	CATSDSLTGDYGYTF
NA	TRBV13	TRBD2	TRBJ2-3	TGTGCCAGCAGCGCTGACCGGACTAGCGGGGAGTCCACAGATACGCAGTATTTT	CASSADRTSGESTDTQYF
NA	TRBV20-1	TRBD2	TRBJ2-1	TGCAGTGCTAGTTCTAGGACTAGCGTCCATGAGCAGTTCTTC	CSASSRTSVHEQFF
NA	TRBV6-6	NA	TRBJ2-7	TGTGCCAGCAGTTACTCAAAGGGGTTAAGCTCCTACGAGCAGTACTTC	CASSYSKGLSSYEQYF
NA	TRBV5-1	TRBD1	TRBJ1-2	TGCGCCAGCAGCTTCCAGACAGGGCAGTATGGCTACACCTTC	CASSFQTGQYGYTF
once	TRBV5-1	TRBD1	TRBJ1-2	TGCGCCAGTTCAGGGGGCGGTAACTATGGCTACACCTTC	CASSGGGNYGYTF
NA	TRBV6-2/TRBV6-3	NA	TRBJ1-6	TGTGCCAGCAGTAAACCTTCCGGGACAATGAGCTCCTATAATTCACCCCTCCACTTT	CASSKPSGTMSSYNSPLHF
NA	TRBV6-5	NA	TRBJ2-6	TGTGCCAGCAGTTACTCGCGGGGTCCTGGGGCCAACGTCCTGACTTTC	CASSYSRGPGANVLTF
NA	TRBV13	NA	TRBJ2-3	TGTGCCAGCAGCCCAGGGATAGATACGCAGTATTTT	CASSPGIDTQYF
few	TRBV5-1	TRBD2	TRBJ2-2	TGCGCCAGCAGCTCAATGACTAGCGGGACCGCCGGGGAGCTGTTTTTT	CASSSMTSGTAGELFF
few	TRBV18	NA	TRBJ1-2	TGTGCCAGCTCCCCACAGGGAGGTGGCTACACCTTC	CASSPQGGGYTF